The 12 T cell receptor beta chains below all came from one sample that was sequenced in a study of PD-1 blockade in classical Hodgkin lymphoma. No patient escaped relapse after autologous stem cell transplantation, and brentuximab vedotin exposure varied. Libraries were prepared by immunoSEQ multiplex PCR; TCRdb keeps only in-frame clonotypes and omits some of them. The sample yields approximately 160,000 clones, 78% seen once. Specimen: peripheral blood mononuclear cells (PBMCs), collected before the second cycle of nivolumab. The receptor set was obtained from a human donor with classical Hodgkin lymphoma.

The CDR3 DNA reads TGCGCCAGCAGCCAAGACCCGGGACCGGGGGAGACCCAGTACTTC. Translated: CASSQDPGPGETQYF. The chain is built from TRBV4-3 and TRBJ2-5; either TRBD1 or TRBD2 may fit D (5 bases each). Trimming removed 0 bases from V and 5 bases from J, with 13 bases in between. The germline V gene encodes CDR1 LGHNA and CDR2 YSLEER. The CDR3 extends over 15 amino acids.

The chain joins TRBV5-1 to TRBJ2-3, with TRBD2 identical over 16 bases. CDR3 length: 16 amino acids. With V trimmed by 2 bases and J by 6 bases, 3 bases remained unmatched. CDR1 is SGHRS and CDR2 is YFSETQ in the germline V gene. The CDR3 loop reads CASSLPGLAGGDTQYF. In DNA, the CDR3 is TGCGCCAGCAGCTTACCGGGACTAGCGGGAGGGGATACGCAGTATTTT.

The rearrangement joins TRBV6-6 to TRBJ2-7; 8 bases line up with TRBD2. The junction had 9 bases not matched to a gene; V was cut back by 4 bases and J by 4 bases. The CDR3 totals 15 residues. The germline V gene has CDR1 MNHNY and CDR2 SVGAGI (reference sequence). The CDR3 loop is CASSSLGRGMYEQYF. The CDR3 DNA follows: TGTGCCAGCAGTTCCCTCGGGAGGGGGATGTACGAGCAGTACTTC.

The chain uses TRBV6-5 and TRBJ1-1; TRBD1 might be the D (6 bases). This CDR3 spans 14 amino acids. Germline assignment: CDR1 MNHEY and CDR2 SVGAGI. Trimming pared 4 bases from V and 2 bases from J, leaving 11 bases between. CDR3 coding DNA: TGTGCCAGCAGTTTCCCAGGGGCCAACACTGAAGCTTTCTTT. It yields the protein CASSFPGANTEAFF.

This clone was seen only once. The J gene is TRBJ2-5, the V gene TRBV2; possibly TRBD2 for D (5 bases). The CDR3 length is 13 residues. V was trimmed by 3 bases and J by 1 base, leaving 6 bases between them. Per germline, CDR1 SNHLY and CDR2 FYNNEI. The CDR3 sequence is CASSEEVQETQYF. CDR3 sequence (DNA): TGTGCCAGCAGTGAGGAGGTCCAAGAGACCCAGTACTTC.

This clone has just one count. This sequence joins TRBV5-6 and TRBJ1-1; D is uncertain. Trimming shortened V by 1 base and J by 1 base, and 8 bases separated the two germline ends. Germline V gene data show CDR1 as SGHDT and CDR2 as YYEEEE. The CDR3 totals 14 residues. CDR3: CASSLLTGNTEAFF. CDR3 DNA sequence: TGTGCCAGCAGCTTGTTGACCGGGAACACTGAAGCTTTCTTT.

Here the CDR3 reads CASSPIDRDLVKYF. The CDR3 DNA follows: TGTGCCAGTAGTCCGATTGACAGGGATCTCGTGAAGTACTTC. V gene TRBV19 combines with J gene TRBJ2-7, with 7 bases aligning to TRBD1. J lost 11 bases, V lost 5 bases, and 15 bases had no gene match. Germline CDR1 is LNHDA and CDR2 is SQIVND (reference sequence). The CDR3 covers 14 residues. Full variable domain (missing parts from reference TRBV19 and TRBJ2-7): DGGITQSPKYLFRKEGQNVTLSCEQNLNHDAMYWYRQDPGQGLRLIYYSQIVNDFQKGDIAEGYSVSREKKESFPLTVTSAQKNPTAFYLCASSPIDRDLVKYFGPGTRLTVT.

The J gene is TRBJ2-1, the V gene TRBV5-6, with D unclear. The CDR3 is made up of 13 amino acids. V was trimmed by 4 bases and J by 6 bases, leaving 11 bases between them. The germline gives CDR1 SGHDT, CDR2 YYEEEE. CDR3: CASSPAPTNEQFF. The CDR3 DNA follows: TGTGCCAGCAGCCCAGCCCCCACCAATGAGCAGTTCTTC.

V usage is TRBV30 and J usage is TRBJ1-3, with D possibly being TRBD1 (5 bases). V lost 1 base and J 2 bases, leaving 12 bases between the germline ends. Germline V gene lookup returns CDR1 GTSNPN and CDR2 SVGIG (reference sequence). This CDR3 region has 15 residues. The CDR3, as DNA: TGTGCCTGGAGTGAGTGGCAGGGTCCTGGAAACACCATATATTTT. Protein: CAWSEWQGPGNTIYF.

The chain is built from TRBV28 and TRBJ1-6; D uncertain. The CDR3 is made up of 12 amino acids. V was shortened by 7 bases and J by 10 bases, with 11 bases between the two germline ends. Germline assignment: CDR1 MDHEN and CDR2 SYDVKM. This chain's CDR3 is CASTQAHSPLHF. CDR3 DNA sequence: TGTGCCAGCACGCAGGCCCACTCACCCCTCCACTTT.

In this sample, this clone turned up a few times. This chain links TRBV5-6 with TRBJ1-2, with D tentatively TRBD1 (6 bases). The CDR3 length is 14 residues. V was shortened by 4 bases and J by 6 bases, with 16 bases between the two germline ends. Looked up from germline, CDR1 is SGHDT and CDR2 is YYEEEE. DNA of the CDR3: TGTGCCAGCAGCCTTGTCGGGACACCGGATGGCTACACCTTC. This translates into CASSLVGTPDGYTF.

This clone was detected only once. V gene TRBV28 combines with J gene TRBJ2-5; D remains unclear. The end of the DNA aligns better with TRBJ2-7, so the J call may be wrong. Germline V gene data show CDR1 as MDHEN and CDR2 as SYDVKM. CDR3 length: 11 amino acids. CDR3 in DNA: TGTGCCAGCGCCCTAAGATACGAGCAGTACTTC. Translating it yields CASALRYEQYF.